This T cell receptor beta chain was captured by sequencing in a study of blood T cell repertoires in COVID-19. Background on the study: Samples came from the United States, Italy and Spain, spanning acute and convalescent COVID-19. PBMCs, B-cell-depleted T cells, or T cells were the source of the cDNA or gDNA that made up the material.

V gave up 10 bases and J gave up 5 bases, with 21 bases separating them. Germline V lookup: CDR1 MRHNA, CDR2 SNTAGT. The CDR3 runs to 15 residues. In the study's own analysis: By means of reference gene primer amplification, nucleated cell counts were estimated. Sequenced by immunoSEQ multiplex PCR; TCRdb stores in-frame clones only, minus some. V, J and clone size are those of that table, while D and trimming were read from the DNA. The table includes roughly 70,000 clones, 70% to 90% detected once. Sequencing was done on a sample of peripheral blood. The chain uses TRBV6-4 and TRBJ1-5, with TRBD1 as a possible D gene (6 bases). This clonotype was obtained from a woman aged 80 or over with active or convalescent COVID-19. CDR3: CANDNGQKRDQPQHF. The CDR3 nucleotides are TGTGCCAACGACAACGGACAGAAAAGGGATCAGCCCCAGCATTTT.